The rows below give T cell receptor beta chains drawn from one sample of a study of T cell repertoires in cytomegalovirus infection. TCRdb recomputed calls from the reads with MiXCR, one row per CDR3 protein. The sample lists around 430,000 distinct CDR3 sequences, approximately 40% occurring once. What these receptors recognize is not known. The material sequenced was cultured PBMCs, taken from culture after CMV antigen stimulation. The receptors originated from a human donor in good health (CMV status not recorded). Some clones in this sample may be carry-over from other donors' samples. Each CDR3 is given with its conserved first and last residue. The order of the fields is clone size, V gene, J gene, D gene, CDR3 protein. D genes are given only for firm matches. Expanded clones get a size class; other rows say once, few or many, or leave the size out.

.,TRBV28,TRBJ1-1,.,CASRVYRLVFF
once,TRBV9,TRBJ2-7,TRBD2,CASSVEETSGSYEQYF
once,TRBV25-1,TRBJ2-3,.,CASSEQAGWADTQYF
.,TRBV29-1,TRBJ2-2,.,CSARGFPKNTGELFF
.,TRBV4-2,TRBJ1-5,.,CASSQEGGADQPQHF
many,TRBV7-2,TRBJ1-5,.,CASSFSNSDQPQHF
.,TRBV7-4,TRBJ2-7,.,CASSDWDYEQYF
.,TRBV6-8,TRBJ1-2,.,CASSYSAGRDGYTF
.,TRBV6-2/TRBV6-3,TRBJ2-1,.,CASSYQTVGEQFF
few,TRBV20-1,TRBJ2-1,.,CSARSRGDYNEQFF
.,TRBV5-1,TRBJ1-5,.,CASSLEGSNNQPQHF
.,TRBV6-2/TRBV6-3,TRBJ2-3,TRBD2,CASSYPTGTSGSEDTQYF
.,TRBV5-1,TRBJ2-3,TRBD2,CASSHGLAGGEDTQYF
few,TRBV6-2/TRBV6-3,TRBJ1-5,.,CASSYLGQPQHF
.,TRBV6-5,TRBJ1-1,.,CASGPWGTNTEAFF
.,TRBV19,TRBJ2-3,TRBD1,CASSVQGPTDTQYF
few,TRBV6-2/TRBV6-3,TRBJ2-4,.,CASSPLGNIQYF
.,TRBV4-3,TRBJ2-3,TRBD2,CASSQEGLAGEGGDTQYF
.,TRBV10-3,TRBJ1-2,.,CATEPSGSYGYTF
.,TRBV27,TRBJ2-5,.,CASSLDGAGTWETQYF
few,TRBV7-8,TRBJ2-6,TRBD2,CASSLAFVAGGAGANVLTF
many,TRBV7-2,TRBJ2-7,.,CASSRDWNTYEQYF
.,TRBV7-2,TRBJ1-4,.,CASSLARDAGAANEKLFF
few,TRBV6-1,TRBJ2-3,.,CASAPGTDTQYF
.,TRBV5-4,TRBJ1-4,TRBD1,CATADRLNEKLFF
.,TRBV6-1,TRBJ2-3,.,CASSEAPGQLGYF
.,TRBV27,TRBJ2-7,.,CASSQGRAFDDEQYF
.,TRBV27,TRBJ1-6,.,CASSWDGSSSYNSPLHF
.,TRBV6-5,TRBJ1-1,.,CASKGTWEAFF
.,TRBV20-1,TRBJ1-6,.,CSAINPGNSPLHF
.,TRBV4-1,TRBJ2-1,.,CASSQGEWVRNEQFF
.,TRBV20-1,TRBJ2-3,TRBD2,CSAGFSGRGTDTQYF
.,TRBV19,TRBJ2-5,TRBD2,CASSQGLAGPVKETQYF